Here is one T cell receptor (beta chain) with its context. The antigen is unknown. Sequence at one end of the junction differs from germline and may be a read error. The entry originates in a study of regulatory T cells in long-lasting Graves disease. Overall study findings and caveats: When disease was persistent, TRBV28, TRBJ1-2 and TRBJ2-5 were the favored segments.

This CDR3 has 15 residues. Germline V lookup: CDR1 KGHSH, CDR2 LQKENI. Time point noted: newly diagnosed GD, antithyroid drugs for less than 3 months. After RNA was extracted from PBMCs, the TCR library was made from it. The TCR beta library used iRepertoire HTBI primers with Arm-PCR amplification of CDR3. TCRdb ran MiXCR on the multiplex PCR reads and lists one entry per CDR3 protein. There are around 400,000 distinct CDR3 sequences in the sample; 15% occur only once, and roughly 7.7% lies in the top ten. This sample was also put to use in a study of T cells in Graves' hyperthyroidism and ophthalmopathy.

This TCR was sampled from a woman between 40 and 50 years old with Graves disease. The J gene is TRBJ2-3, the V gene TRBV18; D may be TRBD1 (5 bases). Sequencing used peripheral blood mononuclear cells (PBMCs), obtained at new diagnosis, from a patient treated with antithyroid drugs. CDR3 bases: TGTGCCAGCTTACCACCGCAGGGATCCACAGATACGCAGTATTTT. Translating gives CASLPPQGSTDTQYF.